The 30 T cell receptor beta chains in this list originate from one sample, sequenced in a study of regulatory T cells in long-lasting Graves disease. In building TCR beta libraries, iRepertoire HTBI primers were used together with Arm-PCR of CDR3 regions. TCRdb fed the multiplex PCR reads into MiXCR, producing one record per CDR3 protein. The table has around 500,000 distinct CDR3 sequences, roughly 14% seen once. Time point specified: newly diagnosed GD, antithyroid drugs for less than 3 months. With RNA extracted from PBMCs as input, the TCR library was made. The data also belong to a second study, concerning T cells in Graves' hyperthyroidism and ophthalmopathy.

Sequencing was performed on peripheral blood mononuclear cells (PBMCs), taken at new diagnosis, from a patient treated with antithyroid drugs. These receptors were obtained from a man under 40 with Graves disease.

This clonotype was counted only a few times. This sequence joins TRBV4-1 and TRBJ1-4, with a possible D match to TRBD1 (5 bases). The CDR3 consists of 15 residues. Trimming pared 3 bases from V and 3 bases from J, leaving 11 bases between. Germline CDR1 is MGHRA and CDR2 is YSYEKL. CDR3 protein: CASSQGRQPNEKLFF. For the CDR3, the DNA is TGCGCCAGCAGCCAGGGTCGACAGCCTAATGAAAAACTGTTTTTT.

About this clonotype: Germline is not matched at one junction end, which may reflect a read error. The chain uses TRBV20-1 and TRBJ2-7; TRBD2 matches at 14 bases. This CDR3 contains 15 residues. The germline V gene encodes CDR1 DFQATT and CDR2 SNEGSKA (reference sequence). The CDR3 is CSARDGTSGSYEKYF. The CDR3 nucleotides read TGCAGTGCGAGAGACGGGACTAGCGGGAGCTACGAGAAGTACTTC.

V usage is TRBV18 and J usage is TRBJ2-1; 7 bases fit TRBD2. TRBJ2-3 explains the end of the DNA better; the J call may be wrong. This CDR3 comprises 14 residues. Germline assignment: CDR1 KGHSH and CDR2 LQKENI. CDR3 nucleotide sequence: TGTGCCAGCTCCGACGCGGGGGTTGGGGATACGCAGTATTTT. It yields the protein CASSDAGVGDTQYF.

This clonotype was picked up a small number of times. The V and J genes are TRBV4-2 and TRBJ2-7; maybe TRBD1 (6 bases). The CDR3 spans 13 residues. Trimming removed 0 bases at V and 3 bases at J, with 6 bases between. Germline CDR1 LGHNA, CDR2 YNFKEQ. The CDR3 DNA follows: TGTGCCAGCAGCCAAGAACAGGGCTACGAGCAGTACTTC. This sequence encodes CASSQEQGYEQYF.

This clonotype has at least ten counts. The CDR3 nucleotides read TGTGCTAGTGGTTTTGGAGGACTAGCGGATCCTTTCTTC. It translates to CASGFGGLADPFF. The genes are TRBV12-5 and TRBJ2-1; 10 positions agree with TRBD2. This CDR3 is 13 amino acids long. Germline-derived CDR1 and CDR2 are LGHNT and FRNRAP. The J segment lost 16 bases and the V segment lost 3 bases, leaving 9 bases of the junction unmatched.

This clonotype was found many times. The CDR3 loop is CASSWGTGQETQYF. In DNA, the CDR3 is TGTGCCAGCAGTTGGGGGACAGGGCAGGAGACCCAGTACTTC. The chain employs TRBV6-2 or TRBV6-3 and TRBJ2-5; 9 nucleotides line up with TRBD1. The V gene's germline CDR1 is MNHEY and CDR2 SVGEGT. The CDR3 covers 14 residues. V lost 4 bases and J lost 5; bases outside the gene matches: 5.

This clonotype has more than one count but fewer than ten. The rearrangement uses TRBV6-5 and TRBJ1-1, with D tentatively TRBD1 (6 bases). This CDR3 has 15 residues. Germline assignment: CDR1 MNHEY and CDR2 SVGAGI. Trimming left V 0 bases short and J 4 bases short, with 12 bases between. DNA for the CDR3: TGTGCCAGCAGTTACTCCAGGGGTTTTAGCACTGAAGCTTTCTTT. Its protein product is CASSYSRGFSTEAFF.

This clonotype was seen repeatedly, ten times or more. The J gene is TRBJ2-3, the V gene TRBV5-1, with TRBD2 matching 9 bases. The CDR3 sequence is 19 residues long. Germline CDR1 reads SGHRS; CDR2 reads YFSETQ. V lost 1 base, J lost 10 bases, and 22 bases stayed unmatched. The CDR3 DNA is TGCGCCAGCAGCTTGCCCGATGGGCCCCGAGGGACTAGCAACAGTCCGCAGTATTTT. Translation gives CASSLPDGPRGTSNSPQYF.

This clonotype was observed at least ten times. This rearrangement joins TRBV7-3 to TRBJ1-6; 7 nucleotides match TRBD1. The V gene's germline CDR1 is SGHTA and CDR2 FQGTGA. This CDR3 comprises 13 residues. V trimming: 8 bases; J trimming: 11 bases; junction bases outside the gene matches: 9. CDR3: CASGQDRSAPLHF. CDR3 in DNA: TGTGCCAGCGGCCAGGACAGGTCAGCACCCCTCCACTTT.

This clonotype was recorded many times. The chain joins TRBV12-3 or TRBV12-4 to TRBJ1-2; possibly TRBD1 for D (5 bases). The CDR3 sequence is 15 residues long. Trimming pared 5 bases from V and 0 bases from J, leaving 13 bases between. The CDR3 loop reads CASSGRDGPNYGYTF. DNA of the CDR3: TGTGCCAGCAGTGGCCGGGACGGCCCTAACTATGGCTACACCTTC.

This chain connects TRBV12-3 or TRBV12-4 to TRBJ2-1; 13 nucleotides agree with TRBD2. J lost 8 bases, V lost 6 bases, and 10 bases had no gene match. The CDR3 consists of 16 residues. For the CDR3, the DNA is TGTGCCAGCAGCTCCGGGACTAGCGGGATTTCGGATGAGCAGTTCTTC. As protein: CASSSGTSGISDEQFF.

At least ten counts were recorded for this clonotype. The chain carries TRBV7-2 and TRBJ2-5, with D unresolved. There are 11 residues in the CDR3. V lost 3 bases and J lost 9, with 8 bases in between. Germline lookup yields CDR1 SGHTA and CDR2 FQGNSA. CDR3 in DNA: TGTGCCAGCAGCTTGTCTCTGGCCCAGTACTTC. This encodes CASSLSLAQYF.

This clonotype was counted ten times or more. This chain joins TRBV27 and TRBJ1-5; maybe TRBD1 (5 bases). Germline lookup yields CDR1 MNHEY and CDR2 SMNVEV (reference sequence). Trimming left V 10 bases short and J 0 bases short, with 13 bases between. The CDR3 runs 14 residues. The CDR3 reads CATRDGNSNQPQHF. The CDR3 DNA reads as TGTGCCACCCGGGACGGAAATAGCAATCAGCCCCAGCATTTT.

This clonotype has a handful of counts. CDR3 DNA sequence: TGTGCCAGCTCACCCAGACTAGCGGAAATCTACAATGAGCAGTTCTTC. Translating gives CASSPRLAEIYNEQFF. V gene TRBV18 combines with J gene TRBJ2-1, with 9 bases fitting TRBD2. Trimming took 3 bases from V and 3 from J; bases not matched to a gene: 6. This CDR3 contains 16 residues. Germline CDR1 reads KGHSH; CDR2 reads LQKENI. The variable domain in full, with the rest retrieved from reference TRBV18 and TRBJ2-1, is NAGVMQNPRHLVRRRGQEARLRCSPMKGHSHVYWYRQLPEEGLKFMVYLQKENIIDESGMPKERFSAEFPKEGPSILRIQQVVRGDSAAYFCASSPRLAEIYNEQFFGPGTRLTVL.

In this sample, this clonotype turned up many times. This chain connects TRBV2 to TRBJ1-1; TRBD1 agrees at 7 bases. This CDR3 spans 13 amino acids. From germline, CDR1 is SNHLY and CDR2 FYNNEI. In nucleotides, the CDR3 is TGTGCAGACCAGGGGGAGATGGGCACTGAAGCTTTCTTT. Residues: CADQGEMGTEAFF. Variable domain in full (rest from reference TRBV2 and TRBJ1-1): EPEVTQTPSHQVTQMGQEVILRCVPISNHLYFYWYRQILGQKVEFLVSFYNNEISEKSEIFDDQFSVERPDGSNFTLKIRSTKLEDSAMYFCADQGEMGTEAFFGQGTRLTVV.

This chain joins TRBV9 and TRBJ2-2; 8 bases align to TRBD2. The CDR3 is made up of 18 amino acids. Germline lookup yields CDR1 SGDLS and CDR2 YYNGEE. The ends lost 3 bases at V and 4 bases at J; junction bases unmatched: 14. CDR3 DNA: TGTGCCAGCAGCGCTCTGGCGGGGGGCGCAGGAAGCACCGGGGAGCTGTTTTTT. Translating it yields CASSALAGGAGSTGELFF.

This clonotype was seen repeatedly, ten times or more. The V call is TRBV20-1, the J call TRBJ2-3, with D maybe TRBD2 (5 bases). The CDR3 is 12 amino acids. The germline V and J ends were trimmed by 6 bases and 2 bases, with 9 bases remaining between them. The germline CDR1 and CDR2 sequences are DFQATT and SNEGSKA (reference sequence). The chain's CDR3 is CSARRATDTQYF. CDR3 in DNA: TGCAGTGCAAGGCGGGCCACAGATACGCAGTATTTT.

A note on this clonotype: Just one base apart from a much larger clone, this may be a read error. This chain links TRBV29-1 with TRBJ2-5, with D tentatively TRBD1 (6 bases). Germline CDR1 is SQVTM and CDR2 is ANQGSEA. The CDR3 has 12 amino acids. Trimming shortened V by 5 bases and J by 5 bases, and 12 bases separated the two germline ends. The CDR3 nucleotides are TGCAGCGTTCACAGGGCATTGGAGACCCAGTACTTC. Translated: CSVHRALETQYF.

V usage is TRBV6-1 and J usage is TRBJ1-2, with D possibly being TRBD1 (6 bases). There are 15 residues in the CDR3. Trimming cost V 6 bases and J 4 bases, with 18 bases left between them. Germline V CDR1 and CDR2: MNHNS, SASEGT. The CDR3 here is CASSSTGRIVYGYTF. The CDR3 DNA is TGTGCCAGCAGCTCGACAGGCCGTATCGTCTATGGCTACACCTTC.

This chain links TRBV20-1 with TRBJ2-3; 8 bases are a match to TRBD2. This CDR3 contains 12 residues. Trimming took 6 bases from V and 2 from J; bases not matched to a gene: 1. Germline assignment: CDR1 DFQATT and CDR2 SNEGSKA (reference sequence). CDR3 sequence reads: CSATSATDTQYF. The CDR3 coding sequence is TGCAGTGCGACTAGCGCCACAGATACGCAGTATTTT.

For this clonotype: It may be a read error: a sequence one base away is much more abundant. The chain links TRBV9 to TRBJ1-2; D may be TRBD1 (6 bases). CDR1 and CDR2 from the germline V gene are SGDLS and YYNGEE. This CDR3 comprises 16 residues. Trimming left V 3 bases short and J 1 base short, with 16 bases between. The CDR3 coding sequence is TGTGCCAGCAGCGGCGACAGTGACAGGTTTAACTATGGCTACACCTTC. This encodes CASSGDSDRFNYGYTF.

This clonotype was seen more than once but under ten times. The chain has TRBV10-3 and TRBJ2-1, with 7 bases identical to TRBD1. Per the germline V gene, CDR1 is ENHRY and CDR2 is SYGVKD. V shed 7 bases, J shed 5 bases, and the junction held 8 bases outside the gene matches. The CDR3 is made up of 14 amino acids. The CDR3 is CAITKGGQHNEQFF. CDR3 sequence (DNA): TGTGCCATCACCAAAGGGGGACAGCACAATGAGCAGTTCTTC.

This clonotype was counted at least ten times. J is TRBJ2-1 and V is TRBV7-2; 8 nucleotides agree with TRBD1. Germline assignment: CDR1 SGHTA and CDR2 FQGNSA. V was pared by 1 base and J by 4 bases, with 6 bases of the junction left unmatched. The CDR3 is 16 amino acids. CDR3 loop: CASSLVGTGQYNEQFF. In nucleotides, the CDR3 is TGTGCCAGCAGCTTAGTTGGGACAGGCCAATACAATGAGCAGTTCTTC.

This clonotype was counted ten times or more. This rearrangement joins TRBV14 to TRBJ1-1; D may be TRBD1 (5 bases). CDR3 size: 16 residues. V was cut by 1 base and J by 0 bases, with 12 bases left in between. Germline V CDR1 and CDR2: SGHDN, FVKESK. The CDR3 protein is CASSQGSGGLNTEAFF. Written as DNA, the CDR3 is TGTGCCAGCAGCCAAGGATCCGGGGGGTTGAACACTGAAGCTTTCTTT.

With respect to this clonotype: A far larger clone is one nucleotide away, so this likely arose from a read error. The rearrangement uses TRBV7-8 and TRBJ2-2; 7 positions agree with TRBD2. J gave up 5 bases and V 7 bases, and 4 bases lay outside the gene matches. Germline CDR1 SGHVS, CDR2 FQNEAQ. This CDR3 is 13 amino acids long. This CDR3 reads CASNTGGTGELFF. CDR3 DNA sequence: TGTGCCAGCAACACCGGGGGGACCGGGGAGCTGTTTTTT.

This clonotype was seen at least ten times. The chain has TRBV11-2 and TRBJ2-5; D call uncertain. CDR3 length: 12 residues. V shed 6 bases and J shed 5 bases, with 10 bases lying between them. The germline V gene encodes CDR1 SGHAT and CDR2 FQNNGV. As DNA, the CDR3 is TGTGCCAGCAGTCGAACCGGGGAGACCCAGTACTTC. Its protein product is CASSRTGETQYF.

This clonotype was observed many times. This rearrangement joins TRBV5-1 to TRBJ1-1, with TRBD1 as a possible D gene (5 bases). This CDR3 comprises 15 residues. Germline values: CDR1 SGHRS, CDR2 YFSETQ. V was clipped by 0 bases and J by 1 base, with 10 bases between them. The CDR3 bases are TGCGCCAGCAGCTTGGAAGTGGGGGGGAACACTGAAGCTTTCTTT. It specifies CASSLEVGGNTEAFF.

The table lists this clonotype with a few counts. V is TRBV20-1 and J is TRBJ2-2; TRBD2 agrees at 8 bases. CDR3 size: 17 residues. Germline V gene lookup returns CDR1 DFQATT and CDR2 SNEGSKA (reference sequence). Trimming cost V 0 bases and J 5 bases; bases outside gene matches: 11. CDR3 sequence reads: CSARDFQSGRGTGELFF. Written as DNA, the CDR3 is TGCAGTGCTAGAGATTTTCAGTCCGGGAGGGGAACCGGGGAGCTGTTTTTT.

The CDR3 loop reads CASSLELGGAVREQFF. DNA of the CDR3: TGTGCCAGCAGCTTAGAGTTGGGTGGAGCAGTACGGGAGCAGTTCTTC. The chain links TRBV11-1 to TRBJ2-1; D is ambiguous. The V gene lost 1 base and the J gene lost 10 bases, with 20 bases spanning the gap. There are 16 residues in the CDR3. Germline V gene lookup returns CDR1 SGHAT and CDR2 FQDESV (reference sequence).

Concerning this clonotype itself: The junction and the germline gene differ at one end; a read error may be behind it. The CDR3 DNA follows: TGTGCCAGCACCCTCTGGGGTCTAGCGGGAGTTTATCTCTCCTGCAATGAGCAGTTCTTC. It encodes CASTLWGLAGVYLSCNEQFF. The gene calls are TRBV6-1 and TRBJ2-1; TRBD2 matches at 10 bases. Per germline, CDR1 MNHNS and CDR2 SASEGT. The CDR3 runs to 20 residues.